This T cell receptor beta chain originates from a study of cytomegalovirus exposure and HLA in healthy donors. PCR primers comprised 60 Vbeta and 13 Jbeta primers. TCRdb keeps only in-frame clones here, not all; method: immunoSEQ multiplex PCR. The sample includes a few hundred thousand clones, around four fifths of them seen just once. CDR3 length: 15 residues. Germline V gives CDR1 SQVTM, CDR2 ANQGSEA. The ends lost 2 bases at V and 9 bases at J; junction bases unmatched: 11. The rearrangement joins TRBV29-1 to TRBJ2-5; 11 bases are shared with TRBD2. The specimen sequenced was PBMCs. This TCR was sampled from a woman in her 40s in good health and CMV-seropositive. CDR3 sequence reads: CSVEFLAGGGGAQYF. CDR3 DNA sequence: TGCAGCGTTGAATTTCTAGCGGGAGGTGGAGGAGCCCAGTACTTC.